These 18 T cell receptor beta chains were all obtained from the same sample, sequenced in a study of cytomegalovirus exposure and HLA in healthy donors. The PCR contained 60 Vbeta and 13 Jbeta primers. The method was immunoSEQ multiplex PCR; TCRdb's version includes in-frame clones alone and lacks a portion of them. The table includes some 140,000 clones, approximately 9% detected once. The source material was PBMCs. These receptors were collected from a woman between 40 and 55 years old in good health and CMV-seropositive.

This clone was recorded a few times. The chain is built from TRBV10-3 and TRBJ1-4; 9 bases map to TRBD1. The CDR3 runs 13 residues. Trimming took 6 bases from V and 7 from J; bases not matched to a gene: 3. CDR1 ENHRY and CDR2 SYGVKD come from the germline V gene. The CDR3 bases are TGTGCCATCAGCAGACAGGGGGGTGAAAAACTGTTTTTT. Encoded protein: CAISRQGGEKLFF.

The rearrangement joins TRBV11-1 to TRBJ2-3; the match to TRBD2 covers 9 bases. The CDR3 totals 16 residues. V shed 4 bases and J 2 bases; nucleotides not matched to a gene: 7. Germline-derived CDR1 and CDR2 are SGHAT and FQDESV (reference sequence). CDR3 nucleotides: TGTGCCAGCAGCTCCACGCGGGGACTAGCCACAGATACGCAGTATTTT. Protein: CASSSTRGLATDTQYF. The complete variable domain, with remaining parts taken from reference TRBV11-1 and TRBJ2-3, reads EAEVAQSPRYKITEKSQAVAFWCDPISGHATLYWYRQILGQGPELLVQFQDESVVDDSQLPKDRFSAERLKGVDSTLKIQPAELGDSAMYLCASSSTRGLATDTQYFGPGTRLTVL.

This clone was seen a few times. Sequence at one end of the junction differs from germline and may be a read error. The rearrangement uses TRBV7-2 and TRBJ2-3; 9 bases map to TRBD2. The CDR3 loop spans 12 amino acids. Germline V gene lookup returns CDR1 SGHTA and CDR2 FQGNSA. The DNA of the CDR3 is TGTGCCAGCAGCATGCGATGGACTAGCGTCCATTTT. Protein product: CASSMRWTSVHF.

The CDR3 bases are TGTGCCAGCAGCCAGACAGGGGGCATCTACGAGCAGTACTTC. Its protein product is CASSQTGGIYEQYF. The rearrangement joins TRBV11-3 to TRBJ2-7; the match to TRBD1 covers 10 bases. V lost 5 bases and J lost 3; bases outside the gene matches: 4. The CDR3 is made up of 14 amino acids. The germline V gene has CDR1 SGHNT and CDR2 YENEEA. The full variable domain, its missing parts supplied by reference TRBV11-3 and TRBJ2-7, is EAGVVQSPRYKIIEKKQPVAFWCNPISGHNTLYWYLQNLGQGPELLIRYENEEAVDDSQLPKDRFSAERLKGVDSTLKIQPAELGDSAVYLCASSQTGGIYEQYFGPGTRLTVT.

The rearrangement joins TRBV5-6 to TRBJ1-6, with D hard to call. V dropped 1 base and J dropped 10 bases, with 9 bases sitting between them. The CDR3 contains 13 residues. CDR1 and CDR2 from the germline V gene are SGHDT and YYEEEE. CDR3 DNA sequence: TGTGCCAGCAGCTTGACTAGTCCCTCACCCCTCCACTTT. This codes for CASSLTSPSPLHF.

CDR3 residues: CASSQDFGAGVAKNIQYF. The CDR3 DNA reads TGTGCCAGCAGCCAAGATTTTGGAGCTGGCGTAGCCAAAAACATTCAGTACTTC. The rearrangement joins TRBV4-2 to TRBJ2-4; D is uncertain. Germline V CDR1 and CDR2: LGHNA, YNFKEQ. V shed 0 bases and J shed 0 bases, with 15 bases lying between them. This CDR3 spans 18 amino acids.

The gene calls are TRBV10-2 and TRBJ2-3, with 13 positions matching TRBD2. The V gene's germline CDR1 is WSHSY and CDR2 SAAADI. Trimming removed 0 bases from V and 1 base from J; junction bases left unmatched: 7. The CDR3 runs 19 residues. This CDR3 reads CASSESTSGGWAGTDTQYF. As DNA, the CDR3 is TGCGCCAGCAGTGAGTCGACTAGCGGGGGGTGGGCTGGCACAGATACGCAGTATTTT.

The CDR3 sequence: CASSSVDRRFNYGYTF. CDR3 DNA sequence: TGTGCCAGCAGCTCGGTGGACAGGAGATTCAACTATGGCTACACCTTC. The V gene is TRBV5-4, the J gene TRBJ1-2, with 7 positions matching TRBD1. With V trimmed by 3 bases and J by 2 bases, 10 bases remained unmatched. The CDR3 sequence is 16 residues long. Germline V gives CDR1 SGHNT, CDR2 YYREEE (reference sequence).

CDR3 in DNA: TGTGCCAGCAGTTTTACAGGACGGTTTAACACTGAAGCTTTCTTT. Protein sequence: CASSFTGRFNTEAFF. The gene calls are TRBV5-6 and TRBJ1-1; D possibly corresponds to TRBD1 (5 bases). Germline lookup yields CDR1 SGHDT and CDR2 YYEEEE. The CDR3 is made up of 15 amino acids. V dropped 5 bases and J dropped 2 bases, with 16 bases sitting between them.

The rearrangement links TRBV19 to TRBJ1-5, with 7 bases matching TRBD1. Germline V CDR1 and CDR2: LNHDA, SQIVND (reference sequence). The CDR3 covers 17 residues. J gave up 1 base and V 4 bases, and 10 bases lay outside the gene matches. The CDR3 DNA reads TGTGCCAGTAGTACCCACCAGGGACAGCGCAGCAATCAGCCCCAGCATTTT. Translating gives CASSTHQGQRSNQPQHF.

This clone came up a few times. The gene calls are TRBV5-5 and TRBJ2-1, with 8 bases identical to TRBD2. From germline, CDR1 is SGHKS and CDR2 YYEKEE (reference sequence). V lost 0 bases and J lost 9; bases outside the gene matches: 11. The CDR3 is 16 amino acids. The chain's CDR3 is CASSLGIGAGVSEQFF. For the CDR3, the DNA is TGTGCCAGCAGCTTGGGGATCGGAGCGGGGGTAAGTGAGCAGTTCTTC.

The chain links TRBV18 to TRBJ1-5; 7 positions agree with TRBD1. CDR1 and CDR2 (germline): KGHSH, LQKENI. J gave up 5 bases and V 4 bases, and 5 bases lay outside the gene matches. CDR3 length equals 14 residues. The CDR3 DNA reads TGTGCCAGCTCACGACAGGGAGAAGATCAGCCCCAGCATTTT. Translation: CASSRQGEDQPQHF.

The chain combines TRBV10-2 with TRBJ1-5; 7 bases are shared with TRBD1. CDR1 and CDR2 (germline): WSHSY, SAAADI. There are 14 residues in the CDR3. Losses at the gene ends were 0 bases for V and 12 bases for J; bases not matched to a gene: 8. CDR3 DNA sequence: TGCGCCAGCAGTGAGTCGGATCGCGACAGGGACCAGCATTTT. Protein sequence: CASSESDRDRDQHF.

This clone was detected a few times. The rearrangement uses TRBV11-3 and TRBJ2-7; 7 bases fit TRBD1. Germline V gene data show CDR1 as SGHNT and CDR2 as YENEEA. V was pared by 0 bases and J by 4 bases, with 3 bases of the junction left unmatched. The CDR3 is 14 residues long. In DNA, the CDR3 is TGTGCCAGCAGCTTAGATGGGACAGATTACGAGCAGTACTTC. It encodes CASSLDGTDYEQYF.

This chain uses TRBV4-3 with TRBJ1-5; D not certain. The CDR3 extends over 13 amino acids. Germline CDR1 LGHNA, CDR2 YSLEER. V lost 5 bases to trimming and J lost 7 bases, with 12 bases between them. The CDR3, as DNA: TGCGCCAGCAGCAGTTCGTACGGGCAGCCCCAGCATTTT. This sequence encodes CASSSSYGQPQHF.

Here the CDR3 DNA reads TGTGCCAGCAGTGACGAGGGGGACCGACTTTGGACGAACACCGGGGAGCTGTTTTTT. Protein sequence: CASSDEGDRLWTNTGELFF. The rearrangement links TRBV6-1 to TRBJ2-2; D possibly corresponds to TRBD1 (6 bases). V lost 3 bases and J 0 bases, leaving 20 bases between the germline ends. The germline V gene encodes CDR1 MNHNS and CDR2 SASEGT. The CDR3 is 19 amino acids.

This clone was detected only a few times. The chain employs TRBV6-6 and TRBJ2-3; D not resolved. The germline CDR1 and CDR2 sequences are MNHNY and SVGAGI (reference sequence). This CDR3 comprises 14 residues. V dropped 2 bases and J dropped 2 bases, with 8 bases sitting between them. The CDR3 loop reads CASSYRTTTDTQYF. The CDR3 DNA reads TGTGCCAGCAGTTACCGTACTACCACAGATACGCAGTATTTT.

This clone has only a few counts. V and J are TRBV7-9 and TRBJ2-7; no firm D call. V was cut by 5 bases and J by 6 bases, with 17 bases left in between. Germline CDR1 reads SEHNR; CDR2 reads FQNEAQ (reference sequence). The CDR3 consists of 14 residues. The CDR3 nucleotides are TGTGCCAGCAGCACAGACATATACCAGGTCGAGCAGTACTTC. It translates to CASSTDIYQVEQYF.